This section outlines one T cell receptor beta chain sequence together with its context. No cognate antigen has been identified for it. Base qualities are not recorded, but no much larger clone differs from it by a single base. This entry is derived from a study of blood T cell repertoires in COVID-19 (dated by TCRdb to the early 2020s). In terms of the full investigation: The collaborator samples originated in the United States, Italy and Spain and spanned the acute and convalescent phases of COVID-19. The dataset comprised deeply sampled blood TCRbeta repertoires from subjects exposed to, actively infected with, or recovered from COVID-19. Samples came from the ongoing ImmuneRACE study (first 160 participants) plus 1,254 subjects from 6 global collaborators. The material from the prospective study consisted of cDNA or gDNA derived from T cells, B-cell-depleted T cells, or PBMCs. HLA class I and class II types, where available, came from metadata supplied by the sample provider rather than from assay-based typing. A freely available public database, intended as a resource for researchers studying the immune response to SARS-CoV-2, is where the repertoires were released. The sample metadata nearly always contained a de-identified subject ID, COVID-19 status, age in years and sex. Overall study outcomes, separate from this receptor: Clinical and demographic metadata were provided uncurated, with the amount varying by source and participant.

Spanning cysteine to phenylalanine, the CDR3 consists of 15 amino acids. The entry retains the CDR3 DNA only, 45 bases that are in frame from base 1. CDR1 and CDR2 were assigned from the germline V gene as SNHLY and FYNNEI. V lost 3 bases and J lost 7 bases; the stretch between them is 16 bases long. Participants in the prospective study were aged about 18 to 95 years, lived in about two dozen United States geographic areas, and enrolled through a virtual design. In the prospective study, participants were assigned to cohorts based on the clinical history participants reported in a screening survey and a study questionnaire. Each participant in the prospective study had whole blood, serum and a nasopharyngeal or oropharyngeal swab collected by mobile phlebotomists. Over an approximately 2-month period, participants in the prospective study had the option of providing additional blood draws and questionnaires. Blood samples from the prospective study were shipped frozen or at room temperature prior to DNA extraction.

TCRbeta CDR3 regions were amplified from genomic DNA using the immunoSEQ Assay, a bias-controlled multiplex PCR. Concerning the study's data processing: Within the assay, amplification of reference gene primers was used to estimate how many nucleated cells each sample contained. Sequence reads were collapsed and filtered to measure the absolute abundance of every unique TCRbeta CDR3 rearrangement. For each sample, productive Simpson clonality was calculated by taking the square root of Simpson's diversity index across productive rearrangements. TCRdb re-hosts the immuneACCESS table, in-frame sequences only. Its copies lack some clones; in the studies checked, an unresolved V gene accounts for under half of them, and the cause for the rest is not known. Clone size and V and J calls were adopted from that table, with D and trimming inferred from the DNA. Present in this sample are hundreds of thousands of clones, approximately 86% of which were seen just once. The biggest ten clones account for about 6% of the sample.

The sample taken for sequencing was PBMCs or T cells enriched from blood (not recorded which). The receptor comes from a woman aged 25 to 39 with acute COVID-19. Recombination joined TRBV2 with TRBJ2-1; the D gene is possibly TRBD1, with 6 bases matching. The bases read TGTGCCAGCAGTGAGGGGGCAGCGGTGAGGAATGAGCAGTTCTTC. This sequence encodes CASSEGAAVRNEQFF.